Sequencing of this TCR beta chain was carried out in a study of cytomegalovirus exposure and HLA in healthy donors. Findings of the study overall: For most subjects, TCR beta sequences were reported to predict HLA-A and HLA-B alleles with accuracy. The study designated some 180 TCR beta chains cytomegalovirus-associated. Presence/absence analyses supposed approximately even sequencing depth among donors. Later analysis suggested links between common viral pathogens and several top significant clusters.

To note about this clone: The target antigen is unknown.

Germline V gene lookup returns CDR1 SQVTM and CDR2 ANQGSEA. The CDR3 runs 15 residues. V gave up 0 bases and J gave up 5 bases; unmatched junction bases: 4. The PCR employed 60 Vbeta primers together with 13 Jbeta primers. Using immunoSEQ multiplex PCR, the repertoire was profiled, and TCRdb retains in-frame clones only, with some absent. The sample lists about 140,000 clones, roughly 70% occurring once. The source of this sequence is a human donor in good health. The J gene is TRBJ2-2, the V gene TRBV29-1; 9 bases align to TRBD1. The specimen sequenced was PBMCs. CDR3 in DNA: TGCAGCGTTGAAGATCCTGGGACAGGGACCGGGGAGCTGTTTTTT. This translates into CSVEDPGTGTGELFF.